Following are 3 T cell receptor beta chains from one sample sequenced in a study of blood T cell repertoires in COVID-19 (dated by TCRdb to the early 2020s). The library was produced with the immunoSEQ multiplex PCR assay. TCRdb obtained this table from immuneACCESS and retained in-frame rearrangements with V and J assigned. These tables miss some clones; where compared with another copy, unresolved V genes account for less than half of the shortfall, and the remainder is unexplained. This sample lists approximately 97,000 clones; more than 75% were detected once. 3% of the sample lies in the top ten. The source material was peripheral blood. The receptors were sampled from a man aged 50 or older with active or convalescent COVID-19.

V and J are TRBV24-1 and TRBJ2-3; 14 bases map to TRBD2. This CDR3 contains 17 residues. Looked up from germline, CDR1 is KGHDR and CDR2 is SFDVKD. The ends lost 3 bases at V and 5 bases at J; junction bases unmatched: 6. The CDR3 is CATSDQTSGGAGDTQYF. CDR3 DNA: TGTGCCACCAGTGATCAGACTAGCGGGGGGGCGGGAGATACGCAGTATTTT.

This clone has only a few counts. V is TRBV6-2 or TRBV6-3 and J is TRBJ2-3, with a weak D call TRBD2 (7 bases). The germline CDR1 and CDR2 sequences are MNHEY and SVGEGT. This CDR3 comprises 16 residues. V dropped 2 bases and J dropped 5 bases, with 17 bases sitting between them. The CDR3: CASSYGGGASGDTQYF. DNA of the CDR3: TGTGCCAGCAGTTACGGAGGGGGGGCCTCCGGAGATACGCAGTATTTT.

The CDR3 DNA is TGTGCCAGCAGTTCCCCAGCGGGGAACTCCTACAATGAGCAGTTCTTC. This sequence encodes CASSSPAGNSYNEQFF. V gene TRBV28 combines with J gene TRBJ2-1; TRBD2 matches 7 bases. Germline V gives CDR1 MDHEN, CDR2 SYDVKM. J lost 0 bases, V lost 4 bases, and 6 bases had no gene match. This CDR3 comprises 16 residues.